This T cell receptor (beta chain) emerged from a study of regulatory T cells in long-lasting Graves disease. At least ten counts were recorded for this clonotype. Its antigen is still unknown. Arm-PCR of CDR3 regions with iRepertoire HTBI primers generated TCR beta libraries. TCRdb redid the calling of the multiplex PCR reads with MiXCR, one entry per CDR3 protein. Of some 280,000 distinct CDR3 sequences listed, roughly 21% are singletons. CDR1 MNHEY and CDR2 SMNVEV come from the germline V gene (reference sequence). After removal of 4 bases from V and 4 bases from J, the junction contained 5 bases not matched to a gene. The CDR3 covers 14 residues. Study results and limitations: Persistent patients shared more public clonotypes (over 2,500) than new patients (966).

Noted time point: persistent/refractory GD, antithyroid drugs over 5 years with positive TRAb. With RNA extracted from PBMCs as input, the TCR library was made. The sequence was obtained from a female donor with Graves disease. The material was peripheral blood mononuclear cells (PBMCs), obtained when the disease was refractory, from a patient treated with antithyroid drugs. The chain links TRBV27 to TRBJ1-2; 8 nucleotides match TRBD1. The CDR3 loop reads CASSSGGYSYGYTF. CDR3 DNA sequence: TGTGCCAGCAGTTCAGGGGGCTACAGCTATGGCTACACCTTC.